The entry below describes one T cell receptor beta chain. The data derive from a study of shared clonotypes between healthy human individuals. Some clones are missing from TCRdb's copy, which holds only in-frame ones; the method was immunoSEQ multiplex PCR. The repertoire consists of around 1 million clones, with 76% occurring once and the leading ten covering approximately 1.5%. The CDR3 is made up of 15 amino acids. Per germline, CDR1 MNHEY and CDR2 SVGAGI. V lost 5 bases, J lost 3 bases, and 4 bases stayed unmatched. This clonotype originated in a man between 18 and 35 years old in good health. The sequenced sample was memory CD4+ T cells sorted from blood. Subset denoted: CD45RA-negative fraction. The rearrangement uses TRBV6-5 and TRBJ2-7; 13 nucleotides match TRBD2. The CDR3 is CASSGGLAGVYEQYF. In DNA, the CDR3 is TGTGCCAGCAGTGGAGGACTAGCGGGAGTCTACGAGCAGTACTTC.